What follows are 18 T cell receptor beta chains derived from one specimen sequenced in a study of shared clonotypes between healthy human individuals. Here immunoSEQ multiplex PCR was the method, and the copy in TCRdb shows in-frame clones only, minus some. The sample contains over 2,000,000 clones, 85% to 95% of which appear only once. CD45RO-negative CD8 cells positively selected for CCR7 made up the naive population, which excluded terminally differentiated effector memory CD45RA+ cells. The material sequenced was naive CD8+ T cells from PBMCs. These receptors came from a man in his late teens or twenties in good health. Some clones in this sample may be carry-over from other donors' samples.

The V gene is TRBV4-3, the J gene TRBJ1-5; D remains unclear. V was trimmed by 0 bases and J by 7 bases, leaving 16 bases between them. Germline assignment: CDR1 LGHNA and CDR2 YSLEER. The CDR3 totals 16 residues. The CDR3, as DNA: TGCGCCAGCAGCCAAGATCTTGAAGTCCGACCCCAGCCCCAGCATTTT. Protein product: CASSQDLEVRPQPQHF.

V usage is TRBV7-2 and J usage is TRBJ2-7, with D possibly TRBD2 on 5 matching bases. The germline V gene has CDR1 SGHTA and CDR2 FQGNSA. The CDR3 contains 12 residues. The V end was cut by 3 bases, the J end by 7 bases, with 10 bases between. CDR3 sequence reads: CASSFTGKEQYF. The CDR3, as DNA: TGTGCCAGCAGCTTCACCGGGAAGGAGCAGTACTTC. Variable domain in full (rest from reference TRBV7-2 and TRBJ2-7): GAGVSQSPSNKVTEKGKDVELRCDPISGHTALYWYRQSLGQGLEFLIYFQGNSAPDKSGLPSDRFSAERTGGSVSTLTIQRTQQEDSAVYLCASSFTGKEQYFGPGTRLTVT.

The count of this clone is one. The chain uses TRBV4-1 and TRBJ2-7; the match to TRBD2 covers 7 bases. The V gene's germline CDR1 is MGHRA and CDR2 YSYEKL. This CDR3 spans 15 amino acids. V shed 2 bases and J 3 bases; nucleotides not matched to a gene: 7. DNA for the CDR3: TGCGCCAGCAGCCAACCAGCGGGACTTCACTACGAGCAGTACTTC. It encodes CASSQPAGLHYEQYF.

The chain has TRBV6-6 and TRBJ1-1; 12 bases agree with TRBD1. The ends lost 6 bases at V and 5 bases at J; junction bases unmatched: 4. This CDR3 is built from 14 residues. Germline-derived CDR1 and CDR2 are MNHNY and SVGAGI (reference sequence). The DNA of the CDR3 is TGTGCCAGCAGGGGGGACAGGGGGCGAACTGAAGCTTTCTTT. Amino acids: CASRGDRGRTEAFF.

This clone has only one observation. At the DNA level, this CDR3 is encoded by other sequences in the same sample as well. The CDR3 DNA is TGTGCCAGCAGCCTCCCCCGGGGCACAGATACGCAGTATTTT. As protein: CASSLPRGTDTQYF. V is TRBV7-9 and J is TRBJ2-3; D unresolved. Between the trimmed V and J ends, which lost 5 bases and 1 base, there was a span of 10 bases. CDR3 length equals 14 residues. Germline V gene data show CDR1 as SEHNR and CDR2 as FQNEAQ (reference sequence).

In this sample, this clone turned up a few times. The rearrangement links TRBV13 to TRBJ1-1, with 7 bases that match TRBD1. The trim removed 7 bases at V and 11 bases at J, leaving 13 bases unmatched. This CDR3 has 13 amino acids. CDR1 PRHDT and CDR2 FYEKMQ come from the germline V gene (reference sequence). The CDR3 DNA reads as TGTGCCAGCACCATAGGGGGCGGGGCAGCGGCTTTCTTT. Encoded protein: CASTIGGGAAAFF.

The chain uses TRBV28 and TRBJ2-5; D not certain. With 3 bases removed from V and 5 bases from J, the gap between germline ends came to 13 bases. The germline V gene has CDR1 MDHEN and CDR2 SYDVKM. The CDR3 sequence is 14 residues long. CDR3 in DNA: TGTGCCAGCAGTTTCCACCCGCCTCAGGAGACCCAGTACTTC. It encodes CASSFHPPQETQYF. The entire variable domain, with the rest obtained from reference TRBV28 and TRBJ2-5, is as follows: DVKVTQSSRYLVKRTGEKVFLECVQDMDHENMFWYRQDPGLGLRLIYFSYDVKMKEKGDIPEGYSVSREKKERFSLILESASTNQTSMYLCASSFHPPQETQYFGPGTRLLVL.

This clone was counted once. This specimen includes other DNA sequences encoding the same CDR3. This sequence joins TRBV7-9 and TRBJ2-1; tentative D call: TRBD1 (5 bases). Germline assignment: CDR1 SEHNR and CDR2 FQNEAQ (reference sequence). V was shortened by 3 bases and J by 2 bases, with 8 bases between the two germline ends. The CDR3 length is 14 residues. The CDR3 region has the DNA TGTGCCAGCAGCTTGCCGACAGCCTACAATGAGCAGTTCTTC. Protein product: CASSLPTAYNEQFF.

The sample holds a few counts of this clone. This specimen includes other DNA sequences encoding the same CDR3. The rearrangement joins TRBV9 to TRBJ2-2; unclear D gene. From germline, CDR1 is SGDLS and CDR2 YYNGEE. The V end lost 0 bases, the J end lost 5 bases, and 5 bases lay between the germline ends. The CDR3 has 13 amino acids. Here the CDR3 reads CASSVGQTGELFF. The CDR3 DNA reads as TGTGCCAGCAGCGTAGGGCAGACCGGGGAGCTGTTTTTT.

The chain uses TRBV11-2 and TRBJ2-4, with 7 nucleotides matching TRBD1. J was trimmed by 0 bases and V by 6 bases; bases with no gene match: 8. Germline CDR1 and CDR2: SGHAT and FQNNGV. The CDR3 contains 16 residues. CDR3 amino acids: CASRKQGILAKNIQYF. DNA of the CDR3: TGTGCCAGCAGGAAACAGGGGATTCTAGCCAAAAACATTCAGTACTTC.

V and J are TRBV19 and TRBJ2-2; 8 nucleotides align to TRBD1. The junction had 3 bases not matched to a gene; V was cut back by 8 bases and J by 1 base. This CDR3 is built from 14 residues. CDR1 LNHDA and CDR2 SQIVND come from the germline V gene (reference sequence). Here the CDR3 DNA reads TGTGCCAGTCGGGGACAGGAGAACACCGGGGAGCTGTTTTTT. This translates into CASRGQENTGELFF.

The chain uses TRBV25-1 and TRBJ2-5; D possibly uses TRBD1 or TRBD2 (5 bases each). V was cut by 2 bases and J by 5 bases, with 15 bases left in between. The CDR3 covers 15 residues. Per germline, CDR1 MGHDK and CDR2 SYGVNS. The CDR3 spells CASSEIRDVGETQYF. In nucleotides, the CDR3 is TGTGCCAGCAGTGAAATCCGGGACGTTGGGGAGACCCAGTACTTC. Complete variable domain (other parts from reference TRBV25-1 and TRBJ2-5): EADIYQTPRYLVIGTGKKITLECSQTMGHDKMYWYQQDPGMELHLIHYSYGVNSTEKGDLSSESTVSRIRTEHFPLTLESARPSHTSQYLCASSEIRDVGETQYFGPGTRLLVL.

This clone was counted once. This chain joins TRBV13 and TRBJ2-2; D assignment may be TRBD1 or TRBD2 (6 bases each). Germline V lookup: CDR1 PRHDT, CDR2 FYEKMQ (reference sequence). Trimming stripped 3 bases from V and 6 bases from J, with 17 bases between. The CDR3 is 16 residues long. DNA for the CDR3: TGTGCCAGCAGCTTTTTGAATAGGGGGGCCTCCGGGGAGCTGTTTTTT. As protein: CASSFLNRGASGELFF.

J is TRBJ2-1 and V is TRBV27, with no clear D. V was cut by 6 bases and J by 0 bases, with 3 bases left in between. The CDR3 length is 12 residues. In germline, CDR1 is MNHEY, CDR2 SMNVEV (reference sequence). The CDR3 DNA reads TGTGCCAGCAGGCCCTCCTACAATGAGCAGTTCTTC. Encoded protein: CASRPSYNEQFF.

A single count supports this clone. J is TRBJ2-2 and V is TRBV9, with D hard to call. The CDR3 length is 17 residues. V was cut by 1 base and J by 3 bases, with 16 bases left in between. Germline assignment: CDR1 SGDLS and CDR2 YYNGEE. CDR3 sequence (DNA): TGTGCCAGCAGCGTACCCCAATCAGCGCCAGACACCGGGGAGCTGTTTTTT. It yields the protein CASSVPQSAPDTGELFF. Looking up the rest from reference TRBV9 and TRBJ2-2 gives the full variable domain: DSGVTQTPKHLITATGQRVTLRCSPRSGDLSVYWYQQSLDQGLQFLIQYYNGEERAKGNILERFSAQQFPDLHSELNLSSLELGDSALYFCASSVPQSAPDTGELFFGEGSRLTVL.

The CDR3 spells CASSLGQDYEQYF. CDR3 nucleotide sequence: TGTGCCAGCAGCTTGGGTCAGGACTACGAGCAGTACTTC. The rearrangement uses TRBV5-6 and TRBJ2-5; no firm D call. The closer fit of TRBJ2-7 to the DNA end suggests the J call may be wrong. The CDR3 extends over 13 amino acids. The germline V gene encodes CDR1 SGHDT and CDR2 YYEEEE.

This clone turned up a few times. Within the sample, other DNA sequences also encode this same CDR3. The CDR3 here is CASSPRGGNTEAFF. The CDR3 DNA reads as TGTGCCAGCAGTCCCAGAGGGGGCAACACTGAAGCTTTCTTT. The rearrangement links TRBV27 to TRBJ1-1, with TRBD1 matching 7 bases. Germline CDR1 MNHEY, CDR2 SMNVEV (reference sequence). The CDR3 spans 14 residues. Trimming at V came to 5 bases and at J to 2 bases, leaving 5 bases not matched to a gene.

The V and J genes are TRBV15 and TRBJ1-5, with no clear D. The CDR3 length is 14 residues. V was clipped by 0 bases and J by 7 bases, with 10 bases between them. Germline V gene lookup returns CDR1 LNHNV and CDR2 YYDKDF (reference sequence). In DNA form, the CDR3 reads TGTGCCACCAGCAGAGATATGAGCGGACAGCCCCAGCATTTT. Its protein product is CATSRDMSGQPQHF.